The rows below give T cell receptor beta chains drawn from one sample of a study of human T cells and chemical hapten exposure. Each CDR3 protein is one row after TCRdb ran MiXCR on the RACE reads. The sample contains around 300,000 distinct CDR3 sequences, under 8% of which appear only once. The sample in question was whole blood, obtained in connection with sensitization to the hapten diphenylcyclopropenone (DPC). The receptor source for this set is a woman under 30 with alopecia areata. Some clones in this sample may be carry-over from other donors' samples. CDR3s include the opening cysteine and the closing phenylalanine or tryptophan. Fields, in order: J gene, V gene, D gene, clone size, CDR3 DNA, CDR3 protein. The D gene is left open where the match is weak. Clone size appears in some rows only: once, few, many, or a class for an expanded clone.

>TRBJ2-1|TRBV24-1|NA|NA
TGTGCCACCAGTGGACGGGCGGGCTCCTACAATGAGCAGTTCTTC
CATSGRAGSYNEQFF
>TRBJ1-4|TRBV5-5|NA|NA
TGTGCCAGCAGCTTGGGGGATAGGCGAAAACTGTTTTTT
CASSLGDRRKLFF
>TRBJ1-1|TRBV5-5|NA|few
TGTGCCAGCAGCTTTACCACCGGGACCATGGTTGCTGAAGCTTTCTTT
CASSFTTGTMVAEAFF
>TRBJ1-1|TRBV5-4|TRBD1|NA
TGTGCCAGCAGCTTTGACAGGGGGAACACTGAAGCTTTCTTT
CASSFDRGNTEAFF
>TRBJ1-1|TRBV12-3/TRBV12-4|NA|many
TGTGCCAGCAGCCGCAGGGAATGGGGCAGGCAGAACACTGAAGCTTTCTTT
CASSRREWGRQNTEAFF
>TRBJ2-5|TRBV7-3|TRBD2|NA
TGTGCCAGCAGCGGGGGGGACTCGGAGACCCAGTACTTC
CASSGGDSETQYF
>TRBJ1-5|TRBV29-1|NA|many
TGCAGCGTCCGGGACAACTTCAATCAGCCCCAGCATTTT
CSVRDNFNQPQHF
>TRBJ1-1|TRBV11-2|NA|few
TGTGCCAGCAGCCCCCTCTCTGAAGCTTTCTTT
CASSPLSEAFF
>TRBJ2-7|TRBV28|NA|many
TGTGCCAGCCGCCCGGACAGCTCCTACGAGCAGTACTTC
CASRPDSSYEQYF
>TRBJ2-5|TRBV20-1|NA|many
TGCAGTGCTCGCGGGTACGATGCTCAGGAGACCCAGTACTTC
CSARGYDAQETQYF
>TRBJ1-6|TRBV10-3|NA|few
TGTGCCATCAGTGAACGCGAGGGTACCAATTCACCCCTCCACTTT
CAISEREGTNSPLHF
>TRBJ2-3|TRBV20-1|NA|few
TGCAGTGCCCTGGGCTCAAATACGCAGTATTTT
CSALGSNTQYF
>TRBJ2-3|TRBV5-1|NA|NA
TGCGCCAGCAGCTTGGAGGACACAGATACGCAGTATTTT
CASSLEDTDTQYF
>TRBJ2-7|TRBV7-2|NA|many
TGTGCCAGCAGCTTAGGGACTTCCGGGACCGAGCAGTACTTC
CASSLGTSGTEQYF
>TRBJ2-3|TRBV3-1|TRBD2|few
TGTGCCAGCAGCTACCTTTTAGCGGGGGGGCCTGAAGATACGCAGTATTTT
CASSYLLAGGPEDTQYF
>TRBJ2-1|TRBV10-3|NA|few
TGTGCCATCAGTGATGGGCAGAATGTAAGAGAGCAGTTCTTC
CAISDGQNVREQFF
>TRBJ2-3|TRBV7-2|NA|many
TGTGCCAGCAGCTTATATAGCGTCGTGACAGATACGCAGTATTTT
CASSLYSVVTDTQYF
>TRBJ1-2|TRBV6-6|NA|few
TGTGCCAGCACCAGGACAGTTTATGGCTACACCTTC
CASTRTVYGYTF
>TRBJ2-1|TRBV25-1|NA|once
TGTGCCGGCAGTTGGATACAGAGGGGAAGTCTTAATTTC
CAGSWIQRGSLNF
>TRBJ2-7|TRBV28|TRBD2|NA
TGTGCCAGCAGTTTGCTAGCGGGGATCTCTTACGAGCAGTACTTC
CASSLLAGISYEQYF
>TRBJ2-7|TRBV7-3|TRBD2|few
TGTGCCAGCAGCTTAATGGGGGGGAGCTCCTACGAGCAGTACTTC
CASSLMGGSSYEQYF
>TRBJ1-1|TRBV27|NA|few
TGTGCCAGCAGTTTAGTACGGGGGACCACTGAAGCTTTCTTT
CASSLVRGTTEAFF
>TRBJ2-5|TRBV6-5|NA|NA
TGTGCCAGCAGTTACAGGGGTCCCACTGGGAAGGAGACCCAGTACTTC
CASSYRGPTGKETQYF
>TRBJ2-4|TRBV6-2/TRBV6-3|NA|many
TGTGCCAGCAGTTACCGGACGGTCGTACTAGCCAAAAACATTCAGTACTTC
CASSYRTVVLAKNIQYF
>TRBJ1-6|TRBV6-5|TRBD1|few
TGTGCCAGCAGTTTCAGGCAGGGGGCAAATAATTCACCCCTCCACTTT
CASSFRQGANNSPLHF